These T cell receptor beta chains were read from a single sample in a study of blood T cell repertoires in COVID-19. The repertoire was sequenced with immunoSEQ multiplex PCR; TCRdb's copy has only in-frame clones and lacks some. Of fewer than 450,000 clones listed, 90% to 95% are singletons. Sequenced material: peripheral blood. These receptors were taken from a woman aged 18 to 35 who had recovered from COVID-19. Each CDR3 is given without its conserved first and last residue. Fields, in order: D gene, V gene, CDR3 protein. The D gene is left open where the match is weak.

>NA|TRBV27
ASSLAGSSYNSPLH
>TRBD1|TRBV19
ASSWRTGVSTDTQY
>TRBD1|TRBV18
ASSPIKQGVMNTEAF
>NA|TRBV15
ATSRDLRDTDTQY
>NA|TRBV20-1
SASGPAVDTQY
>NA|TRBV7-9
ARLRVTDTRERNTGELF
>TRBD1|TRBV6-5
AKGAGYNSPLH
>NA|TRBV9
ASTPHPDRASYGYT
>NA|TRBV5-1
ASSLAGTTGINEKLF
>TRBD2|TRBV9
ASSGTSGFSGANVLT